Presented here are 29 T cell receptor beta chains from one specimen sequenced in a study of T cell responses to AZD1222 COVID-19 vaccine. TCRdb keeps only in-frame clones here, not all; method: immunoSEQ multiplex PCR. The sample lists approximately 91,000 clones; around nine tenths were seen once. The source material was peripheral blood, sampled on day 0 of AZD1222 vaccination. The origin of the receptors is an adult in good health.

This clone was observed a few times. The chain couples TRBV3-1 (or the pseudogene TRBV3-2) to TRBJ1-3, with D unresolved. The CDR3 runs 15 residues. Between the trimmed V and J ends, which lost 2 bases and 0 bases, there was a span of 8 bases. The germline CDR1 and CDR2 sequences are LGHDT and YNNKEL (reference sequence). CDR3 loop: CASSQSPDSGNTIYF. The CDR3 DNA reads TGTGCCAGCAGCCAATCACCAGACTCTGGAAACACCATATATTTT.

The chain carries TRBV27 and TRBJ1-6; a weak D match, TRBD1 (5 bases). Trimming shortened V by 1 base and J by 9 bases, and 13 bases separated the two germline ends. This CDR3 spans 15 amino acids. CDR1 and CDR2 (germline): MNHEY, SMNVEV (reference sequence). CDR3 amino acids: CASSLLAGVSSPLHF. DNA for the CDR3: TGTGCCAGCAGTTTATTAGCGGGGGTTAGTTCACCCCTCCACTTT.

This clone was seen once. V usage is TRBV7-2 and J usage is TRBJ2-1, with D hard to call. This CDR3 is 12 amino acids long. V gave up 1 base and J gave up 7 bases, with 5 bases separating them. CDR1 and CDR2 from the germline V gene are SGHTA and FQGNSA. The CDR3 spells CASSLEGNEQFF. The CDR3 DNA follows: TGTGCCAGCAGCTTAGAGGGAAATGAGCAGTTCTTC. Based on the CDR3 plus reference TRBV7-2 and TRBJ2-1, the full variable domain is GAGVSQSPSNKVTEKGKDVELRCDPISGHTALYWYRQSLGQGLEFLIYFQGNSAPDKSGLPSDRFSAERTGGSVSTLTIQRTQQEDSAVYLCASSLEGNEQFFGPGTRLTVL.

This clone was found a few times. V and J are TRBV7-2 and TRBJ1-4; 9 nucleotides match TRBD1. Germline loops: CDR1 SGHTA, CDR2 FQGNSA. This CDR3 contains 15 residues. Trimming took 4 bases from V and 5 from J; bases not matched to a gene: 5. The DNA of the CDR3 is TGTGCCAGCAGCTGGGGACAGGGCGAAAATGAAAAACTGTTTTTT. Its protein product is CASSWGQGENEKLFF. Together with reference TRBV7-2 and TRBJ1-4, the CDR3 gives the full variable domain: GAGVSQSPSNKVTEKGKDVELRCDPISGHTALYWYRQSLGQGLEFLIYFQGNSAPDKSGLPSDRFSAERTGGSVSTLTIQRTQQEDSAVYLCASSWGQGENEKLFFGSGTQLSVL.

This clone was found once. The rearrangement joins TRBV3-1 (or the pseudogene TRBV3-2) to TRBJ2-1; D perhaps matches TRBD2 (5 bases). The CDR3 runs to 13 residues. Germline V gene lookup returns CDR1 LGHDT and CDR2 YNNKEL (reference sequence). Trimming stripped 2 bases from V and 4 bases from J, with 6 bases between. CDR3 sequence reads: CASSQLAYNEQFF. The CDR3 DNA follows: TGTGCCAGCAGCCAACTAGCATACAATGAGCAGTTCTTC.

V gene TRBV4-2 combines with J gene TRBJ1-1; 8 positions agree with TRBD1. Unmatched junction bases numbered 17, after V lost 0 bases and J lost 5 bases. Germline CDR1 LGHNA, CDR2 YNFKEQ. The CDR3 is 19 amino acids. The CDR3 DNA reads as TGTGCCAGCAGCCAAGATCTACAGACAGGGGTGGACTCTGCAACTGAAGCTTTCTTT. Amino acids: CASSQDLQTGVDSATEAFF.

CDR3: CSVEDEGGPNTGELFF. The CDR3 DNA reads TGCAGCGTTGAAGATGAAGGCGGGCCAAACACCGGGGAGCTGTTTTTT. The V call is TRBV29-1, the J call TRBJ2-2, with D possibly being TRBD2 (5 bases). CDR1 SQVTM and CDR2 ANQGSEA come from the germline V gene. The CDR3 spans 16 residues. Trimming left V 0 bases short and J 2 bases short, with 13 bases between.

The V call is TRBV6-6, the J call TRBJ2-2; D call uncertain. Trimming removed 6 bases at V and 6 bases at J, with 14 bases between. Germline CDR1 and CDR2: MNHNY and SVGAGI (reference sequence). This CDR3 comprises 14 residues. As DNA, the CDR3 is TGTGCCAGCAGGAACCATATTTTGCCCGGGGAGCTGTTTTTT. It encodes CASRNHILPGELFF.

The V and J genes are TRBV5-8 and TRBJ2-3; a weak D match, TRBD2 (6 bases). Trimming pared 2 bases from V and 3 bases from J, leaving 7 bases between. The CDR3 covers 13 residues. The germline CDR1 and CDR2 sequences are SGHTS and YDEGEE. CDR3 DNA sequence: TGTGCCAGCAGCTTCCTAGCGACAGATACGCAGTATTTT. Translation gives CASSFLATDTQYF.

The chain carries TRBV5-1 and TRBJ1-1, with 8 bases that match TRBD1. The CDR3 has 17 amino acids. J lost 4 bases, V lost 0 bases, and 11 bases had no gene match. Germline V gene sequence: CDR1 SGHRS, CDR2 YFSETQ. The CDR3 sequence is CASSLALQGAGGTEAFF. The DNA for the CDR3 is TGCGCCAGCAGCTTGGCCTTGCAGGGGGCGGGTGGCACTGAAGCTTTCTTT.

This clone was recorded at least ten times. The chain joins TRBV5-1 to TRBJ2-2; D unclear. V was shortened by 7 bases and J by 1 base, with 8 bases between the two germline ends. Germline V lookup: CDR1 SGHRS, CDR2 YFSETQ. CDR3 size: 13 residues. CDR3 loop: CASLQMNTGELFF. DNA for the CDR3: TGCGCCAGCCTACAGATGAACACCGGGGAGCTGTTTTTT.

This clone was seen once. The rearrangement uses TRBV7-2 and TRBJ2-7; D may be TRBD2 (5 bases). Between the trimmed V and J ends, which lost 1 base and 3 bases, there was a span of 13 bases. CDR1 and CDR2 (germline): SGHTA, FQGNSA. The CDR3 runs to 15 residues. The CDR3 sequence is CASSLGGGGNYEQYF. The CDR3, as DNA: TGTGCCAGCAGCTTAGGAGGAGGAGGCAACTACGAGCAGTACTTC.

The CDR3 DNA is TGCGCCAGCAGCACAGTTCCCTTAGCGGGGGCCTACAATGAGCAGTTCTTC. It translates to CASSTVPLAGAYNEQFF. The chain has TRBV5-1 and TRBJ2-1, with 9 bases matching TRBD2. V trimming: 4 bases; J trimming: 2 bases; junction bases outside the gene matches: 10. The germline V gene has CDR1 SGHRS and CDR2 YFSETQ. This CDR3 contains 17 residues.

The chain recombines TRBV9 with TRBJ2-3; no definite D call. This CDR3 contains 14 residues. V dropped 0 bases and J dropped 6 bases, with 11 bases sitting between them. CDR1 and CDR2 from the germline V gene are SGDLS and YYNGEE. The DNA of the CDR3 is TGTGCCAGCAGCGTAGCTAAGGAATTGGATACGCAGTATTTT. Translated: CASSVAKELDTQYF.

The chain employs TRBV7-8 and TRBJ2-7; D could derive from TRBD1 or TRBD2 (7 bases each). The CDR3 totals 14 residues. The germline V gene has CDR1 SGHVS and CDR2 FQNEAQ. V was pared by 2 bases and J by 3 bases, with 11 bases between. CDR3 residues: CASSLSGGGYEQYF. The CDR3, as DNA: TGTGCCAGCAGCTTATCAGGGGGGGGCTACGAGCAGTACTTC.

The J gene is TRBJ1-2, the V gene TRBV27, with D possibly being TRBD1 (5 bases). The CDR3 consists of 15 residues. In germline, CDR1 is MNHEY, CDR2 SMNVEV (reference sequence). The germline V and J ends were trimmed by 4 bases and 1 base, with 13 bases remaining between them. The CDR3 DNA reads as TGTGCCAGCAGTTCCCGACAGCAAGTTAACTATGGCTACACCTTC. It specifies CASSSRQQVNYGYTF.

The chain links TRBV29-1 to TRBJ1-1; the D is unclear. This CDR3 spans 13 amino acids. The V gene lost 3 bases and the J gene lost 0 bases, with 8 bases spanning the gap. Germline CDR1 SQVTM, CDR2 ANQGSEA. CDR3 loop: CSVEGRMNTEAFF. In nucleotides, the CDR3 is TGCAGCGTTGAGGGGAGGATGAACACTGAAGCTTTCTTT. Filled out from reference TRBV29-1 and TRBJ1-1, the complete variable domain reads SAVISQKPSRDICQRGTSLTIQCQVDSQVTMMFWYRQQPGQSLTLIATANQGSEATYESGFVIDKFPISRPNLTFSTLTVSNMSPEDSSIYLCSVEGRMNTEAFFGQGTRLTVV.

The chain employs TRBV5-4 and TRBJ1-2; perhaps TRBD1 as D (5 bases). CDR1 is SGHNT and CDR2 is YYREEE in the germline V gene (reference sequence). With 3 bases removed from V and 4 bases from J, the gap between germline ends came to 19 bases. The CDR3 is 16 residues long. CDR3: CASSSVGDGALYGYTF. CDR3 DNA: TGTGCCAGCAGCTCGGTGGGGGACGGAGCGCTCTATGGCTACACCTTC. Drawing the rest from reference TRBV5-4 and TRBJ1-2, the complete variable domain is ETGVTQSPTHLIKTRGQQVTLRCSSQSGHNTVSWYQQALGQGPQFIFQYYREEENGRGNFPPRFSGLQFPNYSSELNVNALELDDSALYLCASSSVGDGALYGYTFGSGTRLTVV.

The gene calls are TRBV11-2 and TRBJ2-2, with 7 bases lining up with TRBD2. Germline-derived CDR1 and CDR2 are SGHAT and FQNNGV. V lost 1 base and J lost 1; bases outside the gene matches: 0. This CDR3 has 15 residues. The CDR3 coding sequence is TGTGCCAGCAGCTTAGTAGCGGGGAACACCGGGGAGCTGTTTTTT. Translated, it gives CASSLVAGNTGELFF.

This chain joins TRBV19 and TRBJ1-5, with D unresolved. Germline-derived CDR1 and CDR2 are LNHDA and SQIVND (reference sequence). This CDR3 spans 15 amino acids. V lost 3 bases and J 1 base, leaving 10 bases between the germline ends. The CDR3 nucleotides are TGTGCCAGTAGTATGATCCTTCTGAGCAATCAGCCCCAGCATTTT. As protein: CASSMILLSNQPQHF.

The rearrangement links TRBV2 to TRBJ1-2; no clear D gene. Germline values: CDR1 SNHLY, CDR2 FYNNEI. CDR3 length: 16 amino acids. V gave up 0 bases and J gave up 0 bases, with 11 bases separating them. The CDR3 loop reads CASSEAHRTTNYGYTF. In nucleotides, the CDR3 is TGTGCCAGCAGTGAAGCGCACAGAACCACTAACTATGGCTACACCTTC.

The chain joins TRBV10-3 to TRBJ1-5; D is unresolved. V shed 2 bases and J shed 0 bases, with 5 bases lying between them. CDR1 is ENHRY and CDR2 is SYGVKD in the germline V gene. The CDR3 extends over 14 amino acids. The CDR3 region is CAISERVSNQPQHF. CDR3 coding DNA: TGTGCCATCAGTGAGAGGGTTAGCAATCAGCCCCAGCATTTT.

This chain joins TRBV5-4 and TRBJ1-1, with D maybe TRBD1 (6 bases). Trimming took 1 base from V and 1 from J, leaving 11 bases between them. The CDR3 is made up of 15 amino acids. Germline CDR1 SGHNT, CDR2 YYREEE (reference sequence). In nucleotides, the CDR3 is TGTGCCAGCAGCTTGCCGGGACAACCGAACACTGAAGCTTTCTTT. Protein product: CASSLPGQPNTEAFF.

The chain joins TRBV6-1 to TRBJ2-7, with D perhaps given as TRBD1 or TRBD2 (5 bases each). Germline CDR1 reads MNHNS; CDR2 reads SASEGT. The V end was cut by 5 bases, the J end by 3 bases, with 14 bases between. This CDR3 comprises 14 residues. For the CDR3, the DNA is TGTGCCAGCAGTTCCTTCCGGGGCCTCTACGAGCAGTACTTC. Protein product: CASSSFRGLYEQYF.

This sequence joins TRBV10-1 and TRBJ1-5; TRBD1 matches 7 bases. The germline V gene encodes CDR1 WNHNN and CDR2 SYGVQD (reference sequence). The V and J ends lost 6 bases and 5 bases, in that order; junction bases with no gene match: 19. The CDR3 has 18 amino acids. This CDR3 is CASSQGQDPARSHQPQHF. The CDR3 DNA reads as TGCGCCAGCAGCCAAGGACAGGATCCGGCCCGATCCCATCAGCCCCAGCATTTT.

This sequence joins TRBV30 and TRBJ1-2, with D unresolved. The CDR3 loop spans 12 amino acids. Trimming cost V 0 bases and J 8 bases, with 10 bases left between them. Germline V gives CDR1 GTSNPN, CDR2 SVGIG (reference sequence). The CDR3 DNA is TGTGCCTGGAGTGTAGGAGATTGGGGCTACACCTTC. It yields the protein CAWSVGDWGYTF.

The rearrangement joins TRBV9 to TRBJ1-4; D possibly corresponds to TRBD1 (5 bases). CDR1 and CDR2 from the germline V gene are SGDLS and YYNGEE. This CDR3 is 14 amino acids long. The V and J ends lost 2 bases and 7 bases respectively, with 12 bases between them. The CDR3 DNA reads TGTGCCAGCAGCGTCGGGACTCCTGGTGAAAAACTGTTTTTT. Translated, it gives CASSVGTPGEKLFF.

Worth noting for this clone: No DNA is shown, since the ends of the CDR3 on it are uncertain; the CDR3 is the one TCRdb lists. J is TRBJ2-4 and V is TRBV28; the table assigns TRBD2, which was not confirmed against the DNA. The CDR3 is 21 residues long, ends included. Looked up from germline, CDR1 is MDHEN and CDR2 is SYDVKM. The CDR3 loop reads CARYFCGLVFSGGWIKNIQYF.

The chain joins TRBV5-1 to TRBJ1-3; 7 bases agree with TRBD1. CDR1 and CDR2 from the germline V gene are SGHRS and YFSETQ. Trimming at V came to 4 bases and at J to 0 bases, leaving 7 bases not matched to a gene. The CDR3 is made up of 16 amino acids. CDR3 nucleotide sequence: TGCGCCAGCAGCAGATCCACAGGGGACTCTGGAAACACCATATATTTT. It translates to CASSRSTGDSGNTIYF.